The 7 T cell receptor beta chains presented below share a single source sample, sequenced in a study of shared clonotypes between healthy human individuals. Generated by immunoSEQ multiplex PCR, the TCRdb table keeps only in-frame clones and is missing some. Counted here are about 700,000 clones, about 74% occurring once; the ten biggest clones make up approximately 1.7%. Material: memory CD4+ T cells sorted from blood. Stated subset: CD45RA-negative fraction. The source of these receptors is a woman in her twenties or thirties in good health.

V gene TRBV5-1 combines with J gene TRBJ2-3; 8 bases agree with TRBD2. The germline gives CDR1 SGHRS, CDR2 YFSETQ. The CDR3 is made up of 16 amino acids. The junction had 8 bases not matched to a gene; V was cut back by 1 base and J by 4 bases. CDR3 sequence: CASSLRAGAEADTQYF. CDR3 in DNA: TGCGCCAGCAGCTTGAGAGCGGGAGCGGAGGCAGATACGCAGTATTTT.

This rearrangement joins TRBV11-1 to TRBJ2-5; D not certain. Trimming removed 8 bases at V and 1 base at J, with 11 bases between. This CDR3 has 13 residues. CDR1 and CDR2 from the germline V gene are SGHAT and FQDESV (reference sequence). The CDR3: CASGRRFQETQYF. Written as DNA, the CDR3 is TGTGCCAGCGGCAGGCGCTTCCAAGAGACCCAGTACTTC.

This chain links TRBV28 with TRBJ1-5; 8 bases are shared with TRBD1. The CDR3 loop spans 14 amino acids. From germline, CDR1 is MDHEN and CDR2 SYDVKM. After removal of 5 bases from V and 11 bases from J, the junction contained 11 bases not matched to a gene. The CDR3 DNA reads TGTGCCAGCAGTCTCCTCCCGGGACAGGAGTCCCAGCATTTT. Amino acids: CASSLLPGQESQHF.

CDR3 amino acids: CASSVTGTSGPYEQYF. Here the CDR3 DNA reads TGTGCCAGCAGCGTAACTGGGACTAGCGGGCCCTACGAGCAGTACTTC. This chain uses TRBV9 with TRBJ2-7, with 12 bases that match TRBD2. V was clipped by 1 base and J by 2 bases; unmatched bases: 4. Germline CDR1 reads SGDLS; CDR2 reads YYNGEE. The CDR3 is made up of 16 amino acids.

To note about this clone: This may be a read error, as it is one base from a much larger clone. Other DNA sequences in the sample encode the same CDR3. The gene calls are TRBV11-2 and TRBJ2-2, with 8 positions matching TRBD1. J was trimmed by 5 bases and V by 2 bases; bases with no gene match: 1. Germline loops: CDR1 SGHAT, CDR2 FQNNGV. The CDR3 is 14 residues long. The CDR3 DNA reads TGTGCCAGCAGCTTACAGGGGGCGACCGGGGAGCTGTTTTTT. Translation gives CASSLQGATGELFF.

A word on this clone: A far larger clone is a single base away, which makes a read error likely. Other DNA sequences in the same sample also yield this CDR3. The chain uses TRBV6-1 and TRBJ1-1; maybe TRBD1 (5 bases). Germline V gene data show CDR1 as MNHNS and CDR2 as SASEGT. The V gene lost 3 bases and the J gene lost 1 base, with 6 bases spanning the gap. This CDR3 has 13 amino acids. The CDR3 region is CASSDRENTEAFF. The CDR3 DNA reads TGTGCCAGCAGTGACAGGGAGAACACTGAAGCTTTCTTT.

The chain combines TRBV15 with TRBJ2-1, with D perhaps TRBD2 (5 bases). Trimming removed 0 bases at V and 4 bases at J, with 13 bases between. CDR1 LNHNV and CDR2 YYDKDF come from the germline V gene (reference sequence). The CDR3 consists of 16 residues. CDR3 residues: CATSRDPDGLYNEQFF. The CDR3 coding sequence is TGTGCCACCAGCAGAGATCCCGACGGACTTTACAATGAGCAGTTCTTC.